A selection of T cell receptor beta chains follows, all from one sample in a study of cytomegalovirus exposure and HLA in healthy donors. Profiled with immunoSEQ multiplex PCR; TCRdb holds only in-frame clones, not every one. The sample records 85,000 to 100,000 clones, 60% to 80% being singletons. The material sequenced was PBMCs. The receptor source for this set is a man in his forties in good health and CMV-seronegative. The CDR3 runs from the conserved cysteine through the conserved F or W. The order of the fields is D gene, clone size, J gene, V gene, CDR3 protein, CDR3 DNA. A D gene is named only where the DNA matches it firmly. The size entry is marked missing in some rows and otherwise reads once, few, many or a size class.

d_gene: -; abundance: -; j_gene: TRBJ2-2; v_gene: TRBV2; CDR3aa: CASVGGYTGELFF; CDR3nt: TGTGCCAGCGTCGGAGGATACACCGGGGAGCTGTTTTTT
d_gene: TRBD2; abundance: -; j_gene: TRBJ2-1; v_gene: TRBV5-4; CDR3aa: CASSLARLAGGSSYNEQFF; CDR3nt: TGTGCCAGCAGCTTGGCTCGACTAGCGGGAGGGAGCTCCTACAATGAGCAGTTCTTC
d_gene: -; abundance: -; j_gene: TRBJ1-5; v_gene: TRBV19; CDR3aa: CASSRDGRPAGNQPQHF; CDR3nt: TGTGCCAGTAGTAGGGACGGGAGACCAGCAGGCAATCAGCCCCAGCATTTT
d_gene: TRBD2; abundance: -; j_gene: TRBJ2-5; v_gene: TRBV6-5; CDR3aa: CASTPGLAEGTQYF; CDR3nt: TGTGCCAGCACCCCGGGACTAGCAGAGGGGACCCAGTACTTC
d_gene: -; abundance: -; j_gene: TRBJ2-7; v_gene: TRBV5-6; CDR3aa: CASSVLGPTHYEQYF; CDR3nt: TGTGCCAGCAGCGTTTTGGGCCCTACACATTACGAGCAGTACTTC
d_gene: -; abundance: few; j_gene: TRBJ1-1; v_gene: TRBV13; CDR3aa: CASSLGNSWTEAFF; CDR3nt: TGTGCCAGCAGCTTAGGGAACAGTTGGACTGAAGCTTTCTTT
d_gene: -; abundance: -; j_gene: TRBJ1-2; v_gene: TRBV28; CDR3aa: CASRTTTVDGYTF; CDR3nt: TGTGCCAGCAGAACTACGACAGTGGATGGCTACACCTTC
d_gene: TRBD2; abundance: -; j_gene: TRBJ2-5; v_gene: TRBV5-1; CDR3aa: CASSNGLAGKQETQYF; CDR3nt: TGCGCCAGCAGCAACGGACTAGCGGGGAAGCAAGAGACCCAGTACTTC
d_gene: -; abundance: -; j_gene: TRBJ2-2; v_gene: TRBV5-1; CDR3aa: CASIRDSQRTGELFF; CDR3nt: TGCGCCAGCATCCGGGACTCCCAACGGACCGGGGAGCTGTTTTTT
d_gene: -; abundance: -; j_gene: TRBJ2-1; v_gene: TRBV28; CDR3aa: CASTDMGAGEQFF; CDR3nt: TGTGCCAGCACCGACATGGGGGCAGGGGAGCAGTTCTTC
d_gene: TRBD2; abundance: few; j_gene: TRBJ2-7; v_gene: TRBV5-4; CDR3aa: CASSLAASGGLYEQYF; CDR3nt: TGTGCCAGCAGCTTGGCGGCTAGCGGGGGGTTATACGAGCAGTACTTC
d_gene: -; abundance: -; j_gene: TRBJ2-7; v_gene: TRBV6-5; CDR3aa: CASRTGSLAEQYF; CDR3nt: TGTGCCAGCAGAACCGGGTCCTTAGCAGAGCAGTACTTC
d_gene: TRBD2; abundance: -; j_gene: TRBJ2-5; v_gene: TRBV9; CDR3aa: CASSVAAGGLETQYF; CDR3nt: TGTGCCAGCAGCGTAGCGGCGGGGGGTTTAGAGACCCAGTACTTC
d_gene: -; abundance: -; j_gene: TRBJ1-3; v_gene: TRBV6-6; CDR3aa: CASRQGFGNTIYF; CDR3nt: TGTGCCAGCAGACAGGGATTCGGAAACACCATATATTTT
d_gene: -; abundance: -; j_gene: TRBJ2-3; v_gene: TRBV6-4; CDR3aa: CASSETRGGGTDTQYF; CDR3nt: TGTGCCAGCAGTGAAACCAGGGGAGGGGGCACAGATACGCAGTATTTT
d_gene: TRBD2; abundance: -; j_gene: TRBJ2-2; v_gene: TRBV15; CDR3aa: CATSRGREDPGELFF; CDR3nt: TGTGCCACCAGCAGAGGGCGGGAGGATCCCGGGGAGCTGTTTTTT
d_gene: -; abundance: -; j_gene: TRBJ2-2; v_gene: TRBV11-2; CDR3aa: CASSLLGLVTNTGELFF; CDR3nt: TGTGCCAGCAGCTTACTCGGGTTAGTTACGAACACCGGGGAGCTGTTTTTT
d_gene: TRBD1; abundance: few; j_gene: TRBJ1-5; v_gene: TRBV27; CDR3aa: CASSFYGQEDQPQHF; CDR3nt: TGTGCCAGCAGTTTTTACGGACAGGAGGACCAGCCCCAGCATTTT
d_gene: -; abundance: few; j_gene: TRBJ2-2; v_gene: TRBV7-3; CDR3aa: CASRPTGNTGELFF; CDR3nt: TGTGCCAGCAGACCGACAGGGAACACCGGGGAGCTGTTTTTT
d_gene: TRBD1; abundance: -; j_gene: TRBJ2-3; v_gene: TRBV29-1; CDR3aa: CSVMRTGVADTQYF; CDR3nt: TGCAGCGTGATGAGGACAGGGGTAGCAGATACGCAGTATTTT
d_gene: TRBD1; abundance: -; j_gene: TRBJ2-5; v_gene: TRBV28; CDR3aa: CASRAGTGEETQYF; CDR3nt: TGTGCCAGCAGGGCCGGGACAGGGGAAGAGACCCAGTACTTC
d_gene: TRBD2; abundance: -; j_gene: TRBJ2-3; v_gene: TRBV7-8; CDR3aa: CASSSLAGGHTDTQYF; CDR3nt: TGTGCCAGCAGCTCACTAGCGGGAGGCCACACAGATACGCAGTATTTT